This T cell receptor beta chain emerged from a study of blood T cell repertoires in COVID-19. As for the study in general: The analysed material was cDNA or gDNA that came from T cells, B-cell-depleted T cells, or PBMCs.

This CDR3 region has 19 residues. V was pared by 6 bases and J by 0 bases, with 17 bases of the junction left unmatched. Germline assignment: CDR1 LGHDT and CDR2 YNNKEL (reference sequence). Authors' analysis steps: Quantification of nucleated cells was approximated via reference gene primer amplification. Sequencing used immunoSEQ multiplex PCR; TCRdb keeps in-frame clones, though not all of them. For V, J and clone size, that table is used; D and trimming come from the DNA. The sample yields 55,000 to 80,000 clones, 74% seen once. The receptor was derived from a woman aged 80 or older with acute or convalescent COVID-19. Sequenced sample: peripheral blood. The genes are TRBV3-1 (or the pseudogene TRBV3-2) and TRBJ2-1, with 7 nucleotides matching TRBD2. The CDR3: CASRYNYREAPSSYNEQFF. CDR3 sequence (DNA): TGTGCCAGCAGGTACAACTATCGGGAGGCCCCGAGCTCCTACAATGAGCAGTTCTTC.